The 24 T cell receptor beta chains presented below share a single source sample, sequenced in a study of cytomegalovirus exposure and HLA in healthy donors. Primers included in the PCR were 60 Vbeta and 13 Jbeta primers. Generated by immunoSEQ multiplex PCR, the TCRdb table keeps only in-frame clones and is missing some. This sample has approximately 110,000 clones, with more than 70% found just once. The sample was PBMCs. All receptors come from a man younger than 40 in good health and CMV-seronegative.

This clone was detected only a few times. This chain uses TRBV30 with TRBJ2-5; D possibly corresponds to TRBD1 (6 bases). The CDR3 sequence is 13 residues long. Per germline, CDR1 GTSNPN and CDR2 SVGIG (reference sequence). V was shortened by 1 base and J by 3 bases, with 9 bases between the two germline ends. CDR3 sequence reads: CAWSEGVEETQYF. In DNA, the CDR3 is TGTGCCTGGAGTGAGGGGGTGGAAGAGACCCAGTACTTC.

The chain carries TRBV19 and TRBJ1-3; TRBD1 aligns across 10 bases. The V gene end was trimmed by 6 bases and the J gene end by 0 bases; junction bases not matched to a gene: 11. CDR3 length: 18 amino acids. Germline lookup yields CDR1 LNHDA and CDR2 SQIVND (reference sequence). The CDR3 is CASRSGTGVMSSGNTIYF. CDR3 in DNA: TGTGCCAGTAGGTCCGGGACAGGGGTCATGAGCTCTGGAAACACCATATATTTT.

This clone occurred once. This sequence joins TRBV6-1 and TRBJ2-5; TRBD1 agrees at 8 bases. The CDR3 totals 14 residues. Germline CDR1 reads MNHNS; CDR2 reads SASEGT. V lost 4 bases to trimming and J lost 4 bases; unmatched junction nucleotides: 5. CDR3 sequence (DNA): TGTGCCAGCAGTGCTCTACAGGGGGGAGAGACCCAGTACTTC. This sequence encodes CASSALQGGETQYF.

The chain links TRBV9 to TRBJ1-5; TRBD1 matches at 9 bases. The CDR3 consists of 17 residues. The germline CDR1 and CDR2 sequences are SGDLS and YYNGEE. Trimming cost V 0 bases and J 1 base; bases outside gene matches: 5. The CDR3 nucleotides read TGTGCCAGCAGCGTAGGGGTGGGACAGGGCAGCAATCAGCCCCAGCATTTT. This codes for CASSVGVGQGSNQPQHF. The full variable domain, with the rest looked up from reference TRBV9 and TRBJ1-5, is DSGVTQTPKHLITATGQRVTLRCSPRSGDLSVYWYQQSLDQGLQFLIQYYNGEERAKGNILERFSAQQFPDLHSELNLSSLELGDSALYFCASSVGVGQGSNQPQHFGDGTRLSIL.

The V call is TRBV29-1, the J call TRBJ1-4; D remains ambiguous. The V and J ends lost 1 base and 8 bases respectively, with 11 bases between them. The CDR3 contains 13 residues. The germline V gene has CDR1 SQVTM and CDR2 ANQGSEA. The CDR3 DNA reads TGCAGCGTTGAAGGCACTCGGGGAGAAAAACTGTTTTTT. Amino acid sequence: CSVEGTRGEKLFF.

J is TRBJ1-5 and V is TRBV5-1, with 8 positions matching TRBD1. The trim removed 4 bases at V and 7 bases at J, leaving 7 bases unmatched. The CDR3 length is 14 residues. CDR1 is SGHRS and CDR2 is YFSETQ in the germline V gene. DNA for the CDR3: TGCGCCAGCAGCACCGGACAGGGTCGACAGCCCCAGCATTTT. This encodes CASSTGQGRQPQHF.

The chain carries TRBV30 and TRBJ1-2; 9 bases line up with TRBD1. The CDR3 consists of 14 residues. The V gene end was trimmed by 4 bases and the J gene end by 4 bases; junction bases not matched to a gene: 7. Germline assignment: CDR1 GTSNPN and CDR2 SVGIG (reference sequence). The CDR3 reads CAWTEVDRGYGYTF. CDR3 DNA sequence: TGTGCCTGGACCGAGGTGGACAGGGGCTATGGCTACACCTTC.

The chain uses TRBV6-1 and TRBJ2-3; the D gene is possibly TRBD1 (6 bases). CDR1 MNHNS and CDR2 SASEGT come from the germline V gene. The CDR3 loop spans 17 amino acids. V was trimmed by 2 bases and J by 4 bases, leaving 19 bases between them. CDR3 nucleotide sequence: TGTGCCAGCAGTGAAAGGGGGAAGGGCGCGATCTCAGATACGCAGTATTTT. Protein product: CASSERGKGAISDTQYF.

The CDR3 here is CASSLEPGTGYGYTF. The CDR3 DNA is TGTGCCAGCAGCTTAGAGCCCGGGACAGGCTATGGCTACACCTTC. The V and J genes are TRBV11-2 and TRBJ1-2; 8 bases are shared with TRBD1. The CDR3 length is 15 residues. Per germline, CDR1 SGHAT and CDR2 FQNNGV. V shed 0 bases and J 4 bases; nucleotides not matched to a gene: 4.

The rearrangement joins TRBV28 to TRBJ1-5; D is ambiguous. Germline values: CDR1 MDHEN, CDR2 SYDVKM. The V and J ends lost 5 bases and 6 bases respectively, with 8 bases between them. The CDR3 length is 12 residues. The CDR3 nucleotides read TGTGCCAGCAGTGGCGGGAGTCAGCCCCAGCATTTT. Residues: CASSGGSQPQHF.

The chain carries TRBV28 and TRBJ2-5; D is possibly TRBD1 (5 bases). With 1 base removed from V and 5 bases from J, the gap between germline ends came to 11 bases. Germline V gene data show CDR1 as MDHEN and CDR2 as SYDVKM. This CDR3 region has 14 residues. The CDR3 region is CASSLLGAGETQYF. The CDR3 nucleotides are TGTGCCAGCAGTTTATTGGGCGCAGGGGAGACCCAGTACTTC. Looking up the rest from reference TRBV28 and TRBJ2-5 gives the full variable domain: DVKVTQSSRYLVKRTGEKVFLECVQDMDHENMFWYRQDPGLGLRLIYFSYDVKMKEKGDIPEGYSVSREKKERFSLILESASTNQTSMYLCASSLLGAGETQYFGPGTRLLVL.

DNA of the CDR3: TGTGCCAGCAGTTTAGACAGGGACTCCTACGAGCAGTACTTC. Protein sequence: CASSLDRDSYEQYF. The J gene is TRBJ2-7, the V gene TRBV27; 7 bases line up with TRBD1. This CDR3 is 14 amino acids long. After removal of 2 bases from V and 0 bases from J, the junction contained 1 base not matched to a gene. CDR1 and CDR2 from the germline V gene are MNHEY and SMNVEV (reference sequence).

The CDR3 here is CASSLAPLGLAQETQYF. As DNA, the CDR3 is TGCGCCAGCAGCTTGGCGCCACTGGGACTAGCCCAAGAGACCCAGTACTTC. This chain uses TRBV5-1 with TRBJ2-5, with TRBD2 identical over 9 bases. CDR1 is SGHRS, CDR2 YFSETQ, per germline. The trim removed 0 bases at V and 1 base at J, leaving 7 bases unmatched. This CDR3 comprises 17 residues.

The rearrangement joins TRBV7-9 to TRBJ2-5; 12 nucleotides align to TRBD2. Germline V gene lookup returns CDR1 SEHNR and CDR2 FQNEAQ (reference sequence). The CDR3 contains 14 residues. V was pared by 7 bases and J by 3 bases, with 3 bases of the junction left unmatched. CDR3 region: CASNPSGGEETQYF. The CDR3 DNA sequence: TGTGCCAGCAACCCTAGCGGGGGGGAAGAGACCCAGTACTTC. The full variable domain, completed using reference TRBV7-9 and TRBJ2-5, is DTGVSQNPRHKITKRGQNVTFRCDPISEHNRLYWYRQTLGQGPEFLTYFQNEAQLEKSRLLSDRFSAERPKGSFSTLEIQRTEQGDSAMYLCASNPSGGEETQYFGPGTRLLVL.

This chain joins TRBV7-2 and TRBJ2-1; TRBD2 might be the D (5 bases). This CDR3 contains 16 residues. The germline V gene has CDR1 SGHTA and CDR2 FQGNSA. V lost 2 bases, J lost 7 bases, and 18 bases lay in between. The chain's CDR3 is CASSLSASRNQNEQFF. In DNA, the CDR3 is TGTGCCAGCAGCTTATCCGCTAGCAGAAATCAGAATGAGCAGTTCTTC.

The V call is TRBV18, the J call TRBJ1-1, with 7 nucleotides matching TRBD1. This CDR3 comprises 14 residues. The germline V gene encodes CDR1 KGHSH and CDR2 LQKENI. V shed 5 bases and J 5 bases; nucleotides not matched to a gene: 8. Here the CDR3 reads CASSETGTETEAFF. The DNA for the CDR3 is TGTGCCAGCTCAGAAACCGGGACAGAAACTGAAGCTTTCTTT. Based on the CDR3 plus reference TRBV18 and TRBJ1-1, the full variable domain is NAGVMQNPRHLVRRRGQEARLRCSPMKGHSHVYWYRQLPEEGLKFMVYLQKENIIDESGMPKERFSAEFPKEGPSILRIQQVVRGDSAAYFCASSETGTETEAFFGQGTRLTVV.

This clone was found a few times. Other DNA sequences from this sample encode an identical CDR3 as well. V and J are TRBV6-5 and TRBJ1-5; TRBD1 is a possible D gene (6 bases). The CDR3 runs to 13 residues. Germline CDR1 reads MNHEY; CDR2 reads SVGAGI. V was shortened by 6 bases and J by 2 bases, with 8 bases between the two germline ends. The CDR3 DNA sequence: TGTGCCAGCAGCAGACAGGGCAATCAGCCCCAGCATTTT. Its protein product is CASSRQGNQPQHF.

CDR3 residues: CASSLWVSGIYNSPLHF. CDR3 DNA: TGTGCCAGCAGCTTATGGGTGAGCGGGATCTATAATTCACCCCTCCACTTT. The chain is built from TRBV7-9 and TRBJ1-6; D is ambiguous. V dropped 2 bases and J dropped 3 bases, with 14 bases sitting between them. CDR3 length: 17 amino acids. Per germline, CDR1 SEHNR and CDR2 FQNEAQ (reference sequence).

This clone was found once. The rearrangement joins TRBV28 to TRBJ2-7, with 8 bases matching TRBD2. The CDR3 is made up of 15 amino acids. CDR1 MDHEN and CDR2 SYDVKM come from the germline V gene. V lost 6 bases and J lost 4; bases outside the gene matches: 11. CDR3 DNA sequence: TGTGCCAGCAGGCCCACTAGCGGAAAGGGTTACGAGCAGTACTTC. This sequence encodes CASRPTSGKGYEQYF.

On this clone: At one end, the junction sequence differs from germline, possibly due to a read error. This sample also contains other DNA sequences that code for the same CDR3. This chain connects TRBV27 to TRBJ1-6, with 7 bases lining up with TRBD1. CDR1 and CDR2 from the germline V gene are MNHEY and SMNVEV (reference sequence). The CDR3 sequence is 14 residues long. The CDR3 DNA reads as TGTGCCAGCAGGGGGACAGACCTTAATTCCCCCCTCCACTTT. This gives the protein CASRGTDLNSPLHF.

The chain links TRBV5-8 to TRBJ2-3, with 8 positions matching TRBD2. Germline CDR1 SGHTS, CDR2 YDEGEE. The CDR3 totals 16 residues. V shed 4 bases and J 5 bases; nucleotides not matched to a gene: 12. The CDR3 region is CASSQLAGEAQDTQYF. CDR3 in DNA: TGTGCCAGCAGCCAGCTAGCGGGTGAAGCACAAGATACGCAGTATTTT.

This clone was recorded a few times. The rearrangement joins TRBV4-1 to TRBJ1-1; possible D gene TRBD1, 5 bases. V shed 4 bases and J shed 1 base, with 13 bases lying between them. The germline CDR1 and CDR2 sequences are MGHRA and YSYEKL. This CDR3 is 15 amino acids long. In nucleotides, the CDR3 is TGCGCCAGCAGCCCCCCAACAGGCAGGAACACTGAAGCTTTCTTT. This sequence encodes CASSPPTGRNTEAFF.

This clone was found once. The rearrangement joins TRBV5-1 to TRBJ1-2; D might be TRBD1 (6 bases). The length of the CDR3 is 13 residues. V was pared by 0 bases and J by 6 bases, with 9 bases between. CDR1 and CDR2 (germline): SGHRS, YFSETQ. The CDR3 DNA sequence: TGCGCCAGCAGCTTGGGACAGGCTGATGGCTACACCTTC. This gives the protein CASSLGQADGYTF.

The genes are TRBV27 and TRBJ2-1, with D unclear. Trimming shortened V by 1 base and J by 9 bases, and 4 bases separated the two germline ends. CDR3 length equals 11 residues. Germline V lookup: CDR1 MNHEY, CDR2 SMNVEV (reference sequence). In DNA, the CDR3 is TGTGCCAGCAGTTTATTCAGTGAGCAGTTCTTC. This translates into CASSLFSEQFF.